Reported below is one T cell receptor beta chain. This record belongs to a study of blood T cell repertoires in COVID-19. Turning to the study itself: The samples span acute and convalescent COVID-19 from the United States, Italy and Spain. T cells, B-cell-depleted T cells, or PBMCs supplied cDNA or gDNA.

As handled by the study authors: Cell counts per sample came from amplifying reference gene primers. Profiled with immunoSEQ multiplex PCR; TCRdb holds only in-frame clones, not every one. V and J calls and clone size follow that table, whereas D and trimming were derived from the DNA. Counted here are about 100,000 clones, approximately 81% occurring once; the ten biggest clones make up 9.5% to 15%. CDR3 length equals 17 residues. The ends were cut back, 3 bases at V and 0 bases at J, with 15 bases in the middle. Sequencing was carried out using peripheral blood. This TCR derives from a human donor in a cohort sampled during active COVID-19. The rearrangement joins TRBV23-1 to TRBJ2-4, with D maybe TRBD1 (6 bases). TRBV23-1 is assigned to the ORF class and has an uncertain function. CDR3 sequence (DNA): TGCGCCAGCAGTCACCCGCACAGGGACCTAGCCAAAAACATTCAGTACTTC. It specifies CASSHPHRDLAKNIQYF.